This TCR beta chain stems from a study of blood T cell repertoires in COVID-19. How the authors handled the data: The authors estimated nucleated cell counts from reference gene primer amplification. Data came from immunoSEQ multiplex PCR; TCRdb stores just in-frame clones and leaves some out. The V and J calls and clone size come from that table; D and trimming were worked out from the DNA. The profile shows about 59,000 clones, 73% of them singletons. With respect to this clone: Other DNA sequences from this sample encode an identical CDR3 as well.

This receptor was obtained from a woman in her 70s with acute or convalescent COVID-19. What was sequenced was peripheral blood.

The CDR3 loop is CASSLGGQGNYGYTF. The CDR3 DNA is TGTGCCAGCAGCTTAGGGGGGCAGGGAAACTATGGCTACACCTTC. The chain links TRBV7-9 to TRBJ1-2; D may be TRBD1 (6 bases). Per germline, CDR1 SEHNR and CDR2 FQNEAQ (reference sequence). The CDR3 extends over 15 amino acids. The ends were cut back, 1 base at V and 2 bases at J, with 11 bases in the middle.